The entry below describes one T cell receptor beta chain. Its antigen is not identified. During the collection period, no donor immune events like infections were recorded. Measured with immunoSEQ multiplex PCR; TCRdb has only the in-frame clones, and not every one. The sample has approximately 92,000 clones; approximately 84% are singletons. The sample belongs to a study of identifying expanded T cells in peripheral blood. Study conclusions and caveats: Differentially abundant clones: around 1.2 between replicates, 16.4 at 2 to 3 weeks, 19 at four. Clone count variance between roughly 2-week samples rose with total template count.

Trimming took 0 bases from V and 2 from J, leaving 19 bases between them. CDR3 size: 18 residues. Germline V gene sequence: CDR1 SGHDN, CDR2 FVKESK. The rearrangement joins TRBV14 to TRBJ1-2; perhaps TRBD1 as D (5 bases). The sequenced sample was blood. The sequence came from a person aged 18 to 75 in good health. The CDR3: CASSQEGLGLISNYGYTF. CDR3 nucleotides: TGTGCCAGCAGCCAAGAGGGGTTGGGGCTTATTTCGAACTATGGCTACACCTTC. The entire variable domain, with the rest obtained from reference TRBV14 and TRBJ1-2, is as follows: EAGVTQFPSHSVIEKGQTVTLRCDPISGHDNLYWYRRVMGKEIKFLLHFVKESKQDESGMPNNRFLAERTGGTYSTLKVQPAELEDSGVYFCASSQEGLGLISNYGYTFGSGTRLTVV.